These T cell receptor beta chains were read from a single sample in a study of T cell responses to AZD1222 COVID-19 vaccine. Here immunoSEQ multiplex PCR was the method, and the copy in TCRdb shows in-frame clones only, minus some. This sample has approximately 150,000 clones; about 90% occur once, and the top ten carry around 6.3%. The source material was peripheral blood, sampled 28 days after the second AZD1222 dose. These receptor sequences come from an adult who received the AZD1222 COVID-19 vaccine. CDR3s include the opening cysteine and the closing phenylalanine or tryptophan. A D gene is named only where the DNA matches it firmly. Part of the rows lack a size; the others show once, few, many or a class for expanded clones.

j_call	v_call	d_call	cdr3_length	clone_size	cdr3_aa	cdr3_nt
TRBJ2-1	TRBV7-3	NA	15	NA	CASSLTAASYNEQFF	TGTGCCAGCAGCTTAACTGCAGCGAGCTACAATGAGCAGTTCTTC
TRBJ1-6	TRBV6-5	TRBD1	15	NA	CASSPVTGDNSPLHF	TGTGCCAGTTCACCCGTGACAGGGGATAATTCACCCCTCCACTTT
TRBJ2-7	TRBV5-1	NA	15	NA	CASSRFGSNSYEQYF	TGCGCCAGCAGCCGGTTTGGTTCGAACTCCTACGAGCAGTACTTC
TRBJ2-7	TRBV15	TRBD2	19	NA	CATSRDRGGLAGGKSEQYF	TGTGCCACCAGCAGAGATCGTGGCGGACTAGCGGGAGGGAAAAGCGAGCAGTACTTC
TRBJ2-1	TRBV18	NA	17	NA	CASSPSTGTITYNEQFF	TGTGCCAGCTCACCATCGACCGGGACAATCACCTACAATGAGCAGTTCTTC
TRBJ2-3	TRBV3-1/TRBV3-2	NA	16	NA	CASSLNLPSFTDTQYF	TGTGCCAGCAGTCTCAATCTGCCTAGCTTCACAGATACGCAGTATTTT
TRBJ2-7	TRBV6-5	NA	12	NA	CASTIDLLQQYF	TGTGCCAGCACTATAGACCTACTCCAGCAGTACTTC
TRBJ2-1	TRBV20-1	NA	11	NA	CSAMRGYEQFF	TGCAGTGCCATGAGGGGGTATGAGCAGTTCTTC
TRBJ2-1	TRBV5-1	NA	16	NA	CASSLGHGGSYNEQFF	TGCGCCAGCAGCTTGGGTCATGGGGGCTCCTACAATGAGCAGTTCTTC
TRBJ1-6	TRBV7-8	NA	14	NA	CASSWGQGNSPLHF	TGTGCCAGCAGCTGGGGGCAGGGGAATTCACCCCTCCACTTT
TRBJ1-2	TRBV30	NA	18	NA	CAWISIRGSGLSAYGYTF	TGTGCCTGGATTTCAATCAGGGGCTCTGGACTTTCTGCCTATGGCTACACCTTC
TRBJ2-3	TRBV18	NA	13	NA	CASSPGNTDTQYF	TGTGCCAGCTCACCAGGCAACACAGATACGCAGTATTTT
TRBJ1-5	TRBV6-2/TRBV6-3	TRBD1	17	NA	CASSTTGGEGSNQPQHF	TGTGCCAGCAGTACGACAGGGGGCGAGGGAAGCAATCAGCCCCAGCATTTT
TRBJ2-1	TRBV5-1	TRBD2	14	NA	CASSSAGGYNEQFF	TGCGCCAGCAGCTCGGCCGGGGGGTACAATGAGCAGTTCTTC
TRBJ2-5	TRBV6-5	TRBD1	14	once	CASSYSTGDRTQYF	TGTGCCAGCAGTTACTCGACAGGGGATAGGACCCAGTACTTC
TRBJ1-4	TRBV28	NA	11	NA	CASSRQEKLFF	TGTGCCAGCAGTCGACAGGAAAAACTGTTTTTT
TRBJ1-2	TRBV10-2	NA	16	NA	CASSESNRITNYGYTF	TGCGCCAGCAGTGAGTCAAACCGCATAACTAACTATGGCTACACCTTC
TRBJ2-7	TRBV30	TRBD2	15	NA	CAWSVTLAGVTEQYF	TGTGCCTGGAGTGTAACGCTAGCGGGAGTCACTGAGCAGTACTTC
TRBJ2-7	TRBV7-9	TRBD2	16	NA	CASSLGGPGGAYEQYF	TGTGCCAGCAGCTTAGGCGGGCCGGGAGGGGCCTACGAGCAGTACTTC
TRBJ2-7	TRBV7-6	TRBD2	16	NA	CASSYNLAGGGGEQYF	TGTGCCAGCAGCTACAACCTGGCGGGGGGCGGCGGCGAGCAGTACTTC
TRBJ1-1	TRBV18	NA	17	few	CASSQGRVRLLNTEAFF	TGTGCCAGCTCACAGGGCAGGGTCAGACTACTGAACACTGAAGCTTTCTTT
TRBJ1-1	TRBV7-2	NA	14	NA	CASSRGQTNTEAFF	TGTGCCAGCAGCAGAGGACAAACGAACACTGAAGCTTTCTTT
TRBJ1-2	TRBV4-2	NA	12	NA	CASSQDDYGYTF	TGTGCCAGCAGCCAAGATGATTACGGCTACACCTTC
TRBJ1-4	TRBV28	NA	14	NA	CASSTQDGNEKLFF	TGTGCCAGCAGCACGCAGGACGGGAATGAAAAACTGTTTTTT
TRBJ2-7	TRBV19	NA	13	NA	CASSNGAPHEQYF	TGTGCCAGTAGTAATGGGGCCCCCCACGAGCAGTACTTC
TRBJ2-1	TRBV9	TRBD1	16	once	CASSVRTGDPYNEQFF	TGTGCCAGCAGCGTACGCACAGGGGACCCCTACAATGAGCAGTTCTTC
TRBJ2-4	TRBV28	NA	17	NA	CASSPTLGRGAKNIQYF	TGTGCCAGCAGTCCTACCTTGGGCCGAGGAGCCAAAAACATTCAGTACTTC
TRBJ2-3	TRBV29-1	TRBD2	14	NA	CSTRLAGRTDTQYF	TGCAGCACCCGACTAGCGGGGAGGACAGATACGCAGTATTTT
TRBJ2-3	TRBV19	NA	12	NA	CASSRVGDTQYF	TGTGCCAGTAGTAGGGTGGGAGATACGCAGTATTTT
TRBJ2-5	TRBV7-2	NA	15	NA	CASSLDMARQETQYF	TGTGCCAGCAGCTTAGATATGGCCCGACAAGAGACCCAGTACTTC
TRBJ2-5	TRBV3-1/TRBV3-2	TRBD2	15	NA	CASSQAGGWVETQYF	TGTGCCAGCAGCCAAGCGGGAGGCTGGGTGGAGACCCAGTACTTC
TRBJ1-6	TRBV30	NA	12	NA	CAWSRRWSPLHF	TGTGCCTGGAGCCGACGTTGGTCACCCCTCCACTTT
TRBJ2-7	TRBV9	TRBD2	15	NA	CASSVQAGGPYEQYF	TGTGCCAGCAGCGTACAAGCGGGGGGACCCTACGAGCAGTACTTC
TRBJ2-2	TRBV2	TRBD1	15	NA	CASGDRATNTGELFF	TGTGCCAGCGGGGACAGGGCCACGAACACCGGGGAGCTGTTTTTT
TRBJ2-3	TRBV7-2	NA	15	NA	CASSLGFRGADTQYF	TGTGCCAGCAGCCTGGGTTTTCGAGGGGCAGATACGCAGTATTTT
TRBJ1-5	TRBV5-6	NA	15	NA	CASSLADSPNQPQHF	TGTGCCAGCAGCTTGGCGGACAGCCCCAATCAGCCCCAGCATTTT
TRBJ2-5	TRBV28	TRBD1	15	NA	CASSFRTGGRETQYF	TGTGCCAGCAGTTTCAGGACAGGGGGTAGAGAGACCCAGTACTTC
TRBJ1-5	TRBV2	NA	15	NA	CASRAGPGANQPQHF	TGTGCCAGCAGGGCCGGTCCGGGGGCAAATCAGCCCCAGCATTTT
TRBJ2-7	TRBV6-2/TRBV6-3	NA	12	NA	CASSGESYEQYF	TGTGCCAGCAGCGGGGAGTCGTACGAGCAGTACTTC
TRBJ1-4	TRBV6-1	NA	14	NA	CASSEGRAREKLFF	TGTGCCAGCAGTGAGGGCAGGGCGAGAGAAAAACTGTTTTTT
TRBJ1-2	TRBV11-3	NA	13	NA	CASRWTAYYGYTF	TGTGCCAGCAGGTGGACAGCCTACTATGGCTACACCTTC
TRBJ2-2	TRBV18	TRBD2	17	NA	CASSPRRTAGEAGELFF	TGTGCCAGCTCACCACGCCGAACTGCGGGAGAGGCCGGGGAGCTGTTTTTT
TRBJ2-7	TRBV5-4	NA	14	NA	CATRAGASTYEQYF	TGTGCCACCCGGGCCGGAGCAAGTACCTACGAGCAGTACTTC
TRBJ1-2	TRBV28	NA	15	NA	CASNPTGRDFYGYTF	TGTGCCAGCAATCCAACTGGCCGGGATTTCTATGGCTACACCTTC
TRBJ1-4	TRBV5-6	NA	16	NA	CASSFRGPATNEKLFF	TGTGCCAGCAGCTTTAGGGGCCCCGCAACTAATGAAAAACTGTTTTTT
TRBJ2-7	TRBV27	TRBD2	13	NA	CASSSQGGYEQYF	TGTGCCAGCAGTTCGCAGGGAGGGTACGAGCAGTACTTC
TRBJ1-6	TRBV7-9	NA	15	once	CASSRDLTYNSPLHF	TGTGCCAGCAGCCGCGACTTAACGTATAATTCACCCCTCCACTTT
TRBJ1-2	TRBV10-3	NA	12	NA	CAISGQPDGYTF	TGTGCCATCAGTGGACAGCCGGATGGCTACACCTTC
TRBJ2-1	TRBV5-1	NA	15	NA	CASSPGIDSYNEQFF	TGCGCCAGCAGCCCGGGGATCGACTCCTACAATGAGCAGTTCTTC
TRBJ2-3	TRBV15	NA	16	NA	CATSNPSQGLADTQYF	TGTGCCACCAGCAACCCCTCCCAGGGATTGGCAGATACGCAGTATTTT